A selection of T cell receptor beta chains follows, all from one sample in a study of tumor-infiltrating lymphocytes in primary liver carcinoma. Each CDR3 protein gets one entry after TCRdb re-called the multiplex PCR reads with MiXCR. The sample includes roughly 180,000 distinct CDR3 sequences, less than 65% of them seen just once. Sequencing was done on a sample of peripheral blood. These TCRs come from a man aged 35-49 years with primary liver carcinoma and hepatitis B virus infection. CDR3s include the opening cysteine and the closing phenylalanine or tryptophan. The D gene is left open where the match is weak. Only part of the rows carry a size: once, few, many, or a class if the clone is expanded.

CDR3 protein	CDR3 DNA	D gene	clone size	V gene	J gene
CAWSSETQYF	TGTGCCTGGAGTTCCGAGACCCAGTACTTC	NA	NA	TRBV30	TRBJ2-5
CAWTSPSRMSTDTQYF	TGTGCCTGGACCTCTCCGTCTAGGATGAGCACAGATACGCAGTATTTT	NA	few	TRBV30	TRBJ2-3
CASSRDTREAFF	TGTGCCAGCAGCCGGGACACCCGTGAAGCTTTCTTT	NA	NA	TRBV7-9	TRBJ1-1
CASSARQSSYEQYF	TGTGCCAGCAGTGCCCGACAGAGCTCCTACGAGCAGTACTTC	NA	few	TRBV6-5	TRBJ2-7
CASSQSYPQNYGYTF	TGCGCCAGCAGCCAGAGCTATCCCCAAAACTATGGCTACACCTTC	NA	few	TRBV4-1	TRBJ1-2
CASSYPRPQGGEKLFF	TGTGCCAGCAGTTACCCTCGACCGCAGGGTGGTGAAAAACTGTTTTTT	NA	once	TRBV6-5	TRBJ1-4
CASSGGGGPSRYEQYF	TGTGCCAGCAGTGGGGGGGGAGGTCCCTCCCGATACGAGCAGTACTTC	TRBD2	many	TRBV6-6	TRBJ2-7
CASSRDRGPYGYTF	TGTGCCAGCAGCCGGGACAGGGGGCCCTATGGCTACACCTTC	TRBD1	many	TRBV11-1	TRBJ1-2
CASQEDSYNEQFF	TGTGCCAGCCAAGAGGACAGCTACAATGAGCAGTTCTTC	NA	NA	TRBV6-2/TRBV6-3	TRBJ2-1
CASGLALRDEQYF	TGTGCCAGCGGCTTGGCCCTGCGCGACGAGCAGTACTTC	NA	NA	TRBV5-4	TRBJ2-7
CASSLEGGANTGELFF	TGTGCCAGCAGTTTAGAGGGCGGGGCGAACACCGGGGAGCTGTTTTTT	NA	NA	TRBV11-2	TRBJ2-2
CSAASGRVPYNEQFF	TGCAGCGCTGCTAGCGGGAGAGTCCCCTACAATGAGCAGTTCTTC	TRBD2	NA	TRBV29-1	TRBJ2-1
CGSSLAGGSTEAFF	TGTGGCAGCAGTTTGGCGGGGGGTTCCACTGAAGCTTTCTTT	NA	NA	TRBV12-3/TRBV12-4	TRBJ1-1
CSVEEPGRLTYELYF	TGCAGCGTTGAAGAACCCGGTAGGCTGACCTACGAGCTGTACTTC	NA	once	TRBV29-1	TRBJ2-7
CASSHGGAGGASNEQFF	TGTGCCAGCAGCCATGGGGGGGCAGGGGGCGCCTCCAATGAGCAGTTCTTC	NA	NA	TRBV14	TRBJ2-1
CSVKTGAASTDTQYF	TGCAGCGTGAAAACAGGGGCCGCGTCCACAGATACGCAGTATTTT	TRBD1	NA	TRBV29-1	TRBJ2-3
CAISYEADTQYF	TGTGCCATCAGTTATGAGGCAGATACGCAGTATTTT	NA	few	TRBV10-3	TRBJ2-3
CASRGPGHGPEAFF	TGCGCCAGCAGAGGCCCGGGACACGGTCCCGAAGCTTTCTTT	NA	once	TRBV10-2	TRBJ1-1
CASSWGTPNYGYTF	TGCGCCAGCAGTTGGGGGACCCCTAACTATGGCTACACCTTC	NA	NA	TRBV5-1	TRBJ1-2
CASSLDPWTGGVTNEKLFF	TGCGCCAGCAGCTTGGACCCTTGGACAGGGGGCGTTACTAATGAAAAACTGTTTTTT	TRBD1	few	TRBV5-1	TRBJ1-4
CASSPTGGRGNEQFF	TGTGCCAGCAGCCCGACAGGGGGACGGGGTAATGAGCAGTTCTTC	TRBD1	NA	TRBV5-4	TRBJ2-1
CASSSRTSGPGDTQYF	TGCGCCAGCAGCTCACGGACTAGCGGGCCAGGAGATACACAGTATTTT	TRBD2	NA	TRBV5-1	TRBJ2-3
CASSRQGSAGELFF	TGCGCCAGCAGTCGACAGGGTTCAGCCGGGGAGCTGTTTTTT	TRBD1	NA	TRBV10-1	TRBJ2-2
CAISVQGIGYEQYF	TGTGCCATCAGTGTACAGGGCATAGGCTACGAGCAGTACTTC	NA	few	TRBV10-3	TRBJ2-7
CASSAGIARGEQYF	TGTGCCAGCAGCGCCGGGATAGCCCGAGGCGAGCAGTACTTC	NA	NA	TRBV5-4	TRBJ2-7
CASSWNFGETQYF	TGTGCCAGCAGTTGGAATTTCGGGGAGACCCAGTACTTC	NA	few	TRBV6-2/TRBV6-3	TRBJ2-5
CASSQEGLAGSDTQYF	TGCGCCAGCAGCCAAGAGGGGCTAGCAGGATCGGATACGCAGTATTTT	NA	NA	TRBV4-1	TRBJ2-3
CASSPGGGPQYSGYTF	TGTGCCAGCAGCCCTGGCGGGGGGCCGCAGTACAGTGGCTACACCTTC	NA	NA	TRBV28	TRBJ1-2
CASSSTGLDGDTQYF	TGTGCCAGCAGCTCTACGGGCCTCGACGGGGATACGCAGTATTTT	NA	few	TRBV13	TRBJ2-3
CSVEQNMNTEAFF	TGCAGCGTTGAACAGAACATGAACACTGAAGCTTTCTTT	NA	few	TRBV29-1	TRBJ1-1
CASSLGGARDTEAFF	TGTGCCAGCAGTTTAGGGGGGGCGCGGGACACTGAAGCTTTCTTT	NA	few	TRBV28	TRBJ1-1
CASSQGLAGEVYNEQFF	TGTGCCAGCAGCCAGGGACTAGCGGGAGAAGTTTACAATGAGCAGTTCTTC	TRBD2	NA	TRBV11-1	TRBJ2-1
CASKRLAGTYEQYF	TGTGCCAGCAAAAGACTAGCGGGAACCTACGAGCAGTACTTC	TRBD2	many	TRBV11-2	TRBJ2-7
CSVEGANGKLFF	TGCAGCGTTGAGGGGGCGAACGGAAAACTGTTTTTT	NA	NA	TRBV29-1	TRBJ1-4
CSVKGQHNEQFF	TGCAGCGTCAAAGGACAGCACAATGAGCAGTTCTTC	NA	NA	TRBV29-1	TRBJ2-1
CASSPYRANTEELFF	TGTGCCAGCAGCCCATACAGGGCGAACACCGAGGAGCTGTTTTTT	NA	NA	TRBV11-1	TRBJ2-2
CASSRGLGQGVHEQYF	TGTGCCAGCAGTCGAGGGTTGGGGCAGGGGGTCCACGAGCAGTACTTC	TRBD1	NA	TRBV28	TRBJ2-7
CASSPLGPNKGEQYF	TGTGCCAGCAGCCCTCTCGGACCCAATAAGGGGGAGCAGTACTTC	NA	NA	TRBV6-5	TRBJ2-7
CASSQEGAGMGTGNIQYF	TGTGCCAGCAGCCAAGAAGGCGCAGGGATGGGGACCGGAAACATTCAGTACTTC	NA	NA	TRBV4-2	TRBJ2-4
CASSLGSEAQPQHF	TGTGCCAGCAGCTTAGGATCAGAAGCCCAGCCCCAGCATTTT	NA	NA	TRBV5-6	TRBJ1-5
CASSYDTDEDEQYF	TGTGCAAGCAGCTATGACACGGATGAGGACGAGCAGTACTTC	NA	NA	TRBV11-2	TRBJ2-7
CASSLTGQANEQFF	TGTGCCAGCAGCCTGACGGGACAGGCCAATGAGCAGTTCTTC	TRBD1	NA	TRBV6-5	TRBJ2-1
CASGLSGYQETRYF	TGTGCTAGTGGTTTGTCAGGATACCAAGAGACCCGGTACTTC	NA	NA	TRBV12-5	TRBJ2-5
CASSQGPSRAWDTEAFF	TGTGCCAGCAGCCAAGGCCCCTCTCGGGCCTGGGACACTGAAGCTTTCTTT	NA	few	TRBV4-2	TRBJ1-1
CASSDPTSGRTYNKQFF	TGTGCCAGCAGTGACCCAACTAGTGGGAGAACCTACAATAAGCAGTTCTTC	NA	NA	TRBV6-2/TRBV6-3	TRBJ2-1
CASSSSASGISTATRYF	TGTGCCAGCAGCTCTAGCGCTAGCGGGATTAGCACAGCTACGCGGTATTTT	TRBD2	once	TRBV11-2	TRBJ2-3
CASSMEGASYGYTF	TGTGCCAGCAGCATGGAAGGCGCGAGCTATGGCTACACCTTC	NA	NA	TRBV5-5	TRBJ1-2
CASSYSGSSGVYNEQFF	TGTGCTAGCAGTTACTCCGGGTCTAGCGGGGTCTACAATGAGCAGTTCTTC	TRBD2	NA	TRBV6-6	TRBJ2-1
CASSTRDGRVYEQYF	TGTGCCAGCAGCACTCGGGACGGCCGCGTCTACGAGCAGTACTTC	NA	NA	TRBV7-8	TRBJ2-7
CASSPAGRGRLNTEAFF	TGTGCCAGCAGCCCCGCCGGGAGAGGAAGGTTGAACACTGAAGCTTTCTTT	NA	NA	TRBV7-9	TRBJ1-1
CAISSGLTGGPVDTQYF	TGTGCCATCAGTAGCGGACTAACGGGAGGGCCCGTAGATACGCAGTATTTT	TRBD2	NA	TRBV10-3	TRBJ2-3
CASSYSQGTGYTF	TGTGCCAGCAGTTACTCCCAGGGAACTGGCTACACCTTC	NA	few	TRBV6-2/TRBV6-3	TRBJ1-2